The following is a T cell receptor (beta chain) sequence with its context. This clonotype has a handful of counts. Its antigen has not been determined. It has no much larger one-base neighbor in the sample; base qualities were not kept. This sample was taken from a study of CDR3 diversity in severe acne (dated by TCRdb to about 2019). The library was prepared using PCR. Sequencing took place on an Illumina HiSeq 2000. TCRdb ran its own pipeline on the public reads, namely fastp trimming at Q25 and MiXCR clone calling, and kept in-frame beta chains. Under each unique CDR3 protein, matching rows form one entry showing the most common genes and DNA. Across this sample there are over 70,000 distinct CDR3 sequences, with 51% seen only once. 14% of the sample goes to the ten largest clones. For CDR1 and CDR2, the germline V gene (reference sequence) lists SEHNR and FQNEAQ. Trimming takes 0 bases from V and 7 bases from J, and the germline ends sit 7 bases apart. Including cysteine and phenylalanine, the CDR3 has 12 amino acids. The read is trimmed to its CDR3 DNA, 36 bases read in frame from base 1.

Here the chain combines TRBV7-9 and TRBJ2-7, with the identity of the D gene unclear. The sequenced sample consisted of blood. This receptor was identified in a male donor in good health, without acne. This receptor carries the CDR3 CASSLASGEQYF. Here is the DNA: TGTGCCAGCAGCTTAGCCTCAGGAGAGCAGTACTTC.